The 23 T cell receptor beta chains listed next were all sequenced from one sample in a study of identical twins. MiXCR, applied by TCRdb to the 5' RACE reads, yields one record per CDR3 protein. The table records hundreds of thousands of distinct CDR3 sequences, roughly 8.6% of them present only once. This sample also appeared in a second study, on yellow fever vaccine responses in identical twins.

Sample: CD8+ T cells sorted from blood. The origin of the receptors is a woman younger than 30 in good health.

This clonotype was seen only a few times. The V and J genes are TRBV7-9 and TRBJ2-2; 10 bases agree with TRBD1. V dropped 8 bases and J dropped 3; count of bases not matched to a gene: 6. CDR1 is SEHNR, CDR2 FQNEAQ, per germline (reference sequence). The CDR3 contains 15 residues. CDR3 in DNA: TGTGCCAGCTGCCCGGGACAGGGGCACACCGGGGAGCTGTTTTTT. Protein sequence: CASCPGQGHTGELFF.

This clonotype was seen only a few times. It is unclear where the CDR3 begins or ends on the DNA, so no DNA is shown, and the CDR3 is as TCRdb lists it. The chain combines TRBV5-5 with TRBJ2-7; the tabulated D call, TRBD1, remains unverified against the DNA. Germline V gene data show CDR1 as SGHKS and CDR2 as YYEKEE (reference sequence). 16 amino acids form the CDR3, both terminal residues included. The CDR3 reads CASSFGEGQGNYEQYF.

The chain uses TRBV7-9 and TRBJ2-7; tentative D call: TRBD2 (6 bases). CDR3 size: 17 residues. V gave up 3 bases and J gave up 3 bases, with 21 bases separating them. CDR1 is SEHNR, CDR2 FQNEAQ, per germline (reference sequence). The CDR3 region is CASSFHPRDSQNYEQYF. The CDR3 bases are TGTGCCAGCAGCTTCCACCCTCGGGACTCTCAAAACTACGAGCAGTACTTC.

This clonotype was recorded at least ten times. The chain combines TRBV29-1 with TRBJ2-7, with D unresolved. The germline V gene encodes CDR1 SQVTM and CDR2 ANQGSEA. Trimming took off 6 bases at V and 4 bases at J, with 16 bases between the two ends. The CDR3 has 13 amino acids. The CDR3 bases are TGCAGCGTACAAAAAGAAATCTCTTACGAGCAGTACTTC. Encoded protein: CSVQKEISYEQYF.

The table lists this clonotype with a few counts. The chain uses TRBV7-9 and TRBJ2-1; 9 bases fit TRBD2. The V segment lost 6 bases and the J segment 8 bases; nucleotides outside the gene matches: 11. Per the germline V gene, CDR1 is SEHNR and CDR2 is FQNEAQ (reference sequence). The CDR3 is 15 residues long. CDR3 bases: TGTGCCAGCAGGCCTAGGGGGGGACTAGCCGATGAGCAGTTCTTC. Translating it yields CASRPRGGLADEQFF.

This clonotype has a handful of counts. The chain's CDR3 is CATSGGQGASGYGYTF. The CDR3 nucleotides read TGTGCCACCAGCGGGGGACAGGGGGCCTCGGGCTATGGCTACACCTTC. The chain joins TRBV15 to TRBJ1-2; 12 bases map to TRBD1. The CDR3 contains 16 residues. Germline loops: CDR1 LNHNV, CDR2 YYDKDF (reference sequence). The J segment lost 4 bases and the V segment lost 5 bases, leaving 8 bases of the junction unmatched.

This clonotype was detected only a few times. The chain couples TRBV27 to TRBJ1-5; D might be TRBD1 (5 bases). Germline V gene sequence: CDR1 MNHEY, CDR2 SMNVEV (reference sequence). The CDR3 has 15 residues. With 5 bases removed from V and 7 bases from J, the gap between germline ends came to 18 bases. Here the CDR3 DNA reads TGTGCCAGCAGTGCCGCCGGGGGGGTGAGGCAGCCCCAGCATTTT. Amino acid sequence: CASSAAGGVRQPQHF.

This clonotype was observed a few times. The genes are TRBV11-3 and TRBJ2-2, with D maybe TRBD1 (6 bases). The CDR3 spans 15 residues. Deletions cut 5 bases from V and 4 bases from J, with 14 bases between. Germline loops: CDR1 SGHNT, CDR2 YENEEA. The CDR3 reads CASSPTRGGTGELFF. The CDR3 coding sequence is TGTGCCAGCAGCCCAACCAGGGGCGGCACCGGGGAGCTGTTTTTT.

This clonotype appeared a few times. The genes are TRBV7-6 and TRBJ2-5; tentatively, D is TRBD1 or TRBD2 (6 bases each). V was trimmed by 4 bases and J by 5 bases, leaving 14 bases between them. Germline CDR1 and CDR2: SGHVS and FNYEAQ. The CDR3 is 14 residues long. The CDR3 DNA is TGTGCCAGCAGCTCATTGCAGGGGAGGGAGACCCAGTACTTC. It translates to CASSSLQGRETQYF.

This clonotype has at least ten counts. The gene calls are TRBV6-6 and TRBJ1-1; tentatively, D is TRBD1 (5 bases). Trimming took 11 bases from V and 4 from J, leaving 17 bases between them. The CDR3 totals 13 residues. Germline assignment: CDR1 MNHNY and CDR2 SVGAGI (reference sequence). CDR3 DNA sequence: TGTGCCTCCTCCTTCTGGGACGGCACTGAAGCTTTCTTT. The encoded protein is CASSFWDGTEAFF.

V gene TRBV30 combines with J gene TRBJ2-7; D might be TRBD2 (5 bases). From germline, CDR1 is GTSNPN and CDR2 SVGIG (reference sequence). The V end lost 1 base, the J end lost 6 bases, and 7 bases lay between the germline ends. CDR3 size: 11 residues. CDR3 sequence: CAWSGGAEQYF. The CDR3 DNA is TGTGCCTGGAGTGGGGGAGCCGAGCAGTACTTC.

The genes are TRBV27 and TRBJ1-5, with D perhaps TRBD1 (5 bases). The germline V gene encodes CDR1 MNHEY and CDR2 SMNVEV (reference sequence). The length of the CDR3 is 15 residues. V gave up 2 bases and J gave up 1 base, with 9 bases separating them. The CDR3 spells CASSLRQGSNQPQHF. The CDR3 region has the DNA TGTGCCAGCAGTTTACGGCAGGGAAGCAATCAGCCCCAGCATTTT.

This clonotype was detected a few times. The chain combines TRBV2 with TRBJ2-1; TRBD2 agrees at 11 bases. V shed 7 bases, J shed 4 bases, and the junction held 3 bases outside the gene matches. CDR1 and CDR2 from the germline V gene are SNHLY and FYNNEI. The CDR3 has 14 amino acids. The CDR3, as DNA: TGTGCCAGCACCGGGACTAGCGGATACAATGAGCAGTTCTTC. It codes for CASTGTSGYNEQFF.

This clonotype was picked up a small number of times. The chain employs TRBV2 and TRBJ2-3; possible D gene TRBD1, 6 bases. The V end was cut by 6 bases, the J end by 4 bases, with 20 bases between. Germline V lookup: CDR1 SNHLY, CDR2 FYNNEI. The CDR3 consists of 16 residues. DNA for the CDR3: TGTGCCAGCAGAGCGACGACAGGTTTCGCTCCAGATACGCAGTATTTT. It yields the protein CASRATTGFAPDTQYF.

There are many counts of this clonotype. The chain joins TRBV29-1 to TRBJ2-3, with unresolved D. Germline loops: CDR1 SQVTM, CDR2 ANQGSEA. With 5 bases removed from V and 6 bases from J, the gap between germline ends came to 12 bases. This CDR3 has 12 amino acids. The CDR3 coding sequence is TGCAGCGTTCCGTATTTCGCGGATACGCAGTATTTT. It is translated as CSVPYFADTQYF.

The rearrangement links TRBV27 to TRBJ2-4, with TRBD1 matching over 7 bases. Germline CDR1 reads MNHEY; CDR2 reads SMNVEV (reference sequence). Losses at the gene ends were 6 bases for V and 1 base for J; bases not matched to a gene: 9. CDR3 length: 16 amino acids. CDR3 sequence (DNA): TGTGCCAGCAGACATACAGGGGCCGGGGCCAAAAACATTCAGTACTTC. Translated: CASRHTGAGAKNIQYF.

This clonotype came up many times. The chain carries TRBV7-8 and TRBJ2-7; D is possibly TRBD2 (6 bases). This CDR3 has 15 residues. The V end was cut by 7 bases, the J end by 0 bases, with 16 bases between. In germline, CDR1 is SGHVS, CDR2 FQNEAQ. CDR3 in amino acids: CASILRDGSSYEQYF. In DNA, the CDR3 is TGTGCCAGCATACTCCGGGACGGGAGCTCCTACGAGCAGTACTTC.

V usage is TRBV2 and J usage is TRBJ2-2; D may be TRBD1 (6 bases). Trimming cost V 5 bases and J 4 bases, with 8 bases left between them. Germline V gene sequence: CDR1 SNHLY, CDR2 FYNNEI. This CDR3 contains 13 residues. The CDR3 is CASSRGGTGELFF. The CDR3 nucleotides are TGTGCCAGCAGTAGAGGGGGCACCGGGGAGCTGTTTTTT.

This clonotype was seen repeatedly, ten times or more. The chain has TRBV12-3 or TRBV12-4 and TRBJ2-3, with TRBD1 matching over 9 bases. This CDR3 spans 16 amino acids. The V gene end was trimmed by 0 bases and the J gene end by 4 bases; junction bases not matched to a gene: 5. CDR3 sequence: CASSLALGQGPDTQYF. The DNA of the CDR3 is TGTGCCAGCAGTTTAGCGCTCGGACAGGGGCCAGATACGCAGTATTTT.

As DNA, the CDR3 is TGCGCCAGCAGGACTAGCGAGTCCTACGAGCAGTACTTC. Translating gives CASRTSESYEQYF. The chain is built from TRBV5-1 and TRBJ2-7; 8 nucleotides match TRBD2. Germline lookup yields CDR1 SGHRS and CDR2 YFSETQ. Trimming took 5 bases from V and 1 from J; bases not matched to a gene: 2. The CDR3 is 13 amino acids.

In its sample, this clonotype was seen many times. V is TRBV6-1 and J is TRBJ2-3; D is possibly TRBD1 (5 bases). The CDR3 sequence is 17 residues long. Germline V CDR1 and CDR2: MNHNS, SASEGT. V lost 6 bases and J 3 bases, leaving 22 bases between the germline ends. The chain's CDR3 is CASRSRPVGPNTDTQYF. CDR3 DNA: TGTGCCAGCAGAAGCAGACCGGTGGGGCCGAATACAGATACGCAGTATTTT.

This clonotype occurred a few times. This chain links TRBV15 with TRBJ2-1; 9 positions match TRBD2. In germline, CDR1 is LNHNV, CDR2 YYDKDF (reference sequence). V shed 3 bases, J shed 3 bases, and the junction held 6 bases outside the gene matches. The CDR3 is made up of 16 amino acids. In DNA, the CDR3 is TGTGCCACCAGCAGGGAACGAGCGGGGGGCTACAATGAGCAGTTCTTC. Encoded protein: CATSRERAGGYNEQFF.

This clonotype was picked up a small number of times. The chain links TRBV20-1 to TRBJ2-7; D is undetermined. The CDR3 has 14 amino acids. Germline V CDR1 and CDR2: DFQATT, SNEGSKA (reference sequence). Trimming shortened V by 2 bases and J by 4 bases, and 15 bases separated the two germline ends. CDR3 nucleotide sequence: TGCAGTGCTAGAACGGTCGTAGGTGGATACGAGCAGTACTTC. Encoded protein: CSARTVVGGYEQYF.